Listed below are T cell receptor beta chains from one sample, sequenced in a study of T cell responses to AZD1222 COVID-19 vaccine. Using immunoSEQ multiplex PCR, the repertoire was profiled, and TCRdb retains in-frame clones only, with some absent. The repertoire holds 150,000 or so clones, with 80% to 90% as singletons. Sequencing was performed on peripheral blood, taken on day 0 of AZD1222 vaccination. These receptors were collected from an adult in good health. CDR3s include the opening cysteine and the closing phenylalanine or tryptophan. The order of the fields is clone size, J gene, V gene, D gene, CDR3 protein, CDR3 DNA. D genes are given only for firm matches. Some rows have no size entry. The others give once, few or many, or a class for an expanded clone.

size: NA
J: TRBJ1-6
V: TRBV9
D: TRBD1
CDR3: CASSLGQGALNSPLHF
DNA: TGTGCCAGCAGCTTAGGACAGGGGGCATTGAATTCACCCCTCCACTTT

size: NA
J: TRBJ1-6
V: TRBV5-1
D: NA
CDR3: CASSRQYNSPLHF
DNA: TGCGCCAGCAGCCGACAGTATAATTCACCCCTCCACTTT

size: once
J: TRBJ2-7
V: TRBV28
D: NA
CDR3: CASSYARTITYEQYF
DNA: TGTGCCAGCAGTTATGCCAGAACTATCACCTACGAGCAGTACTTC

size: NA
J: TRBJ2-3
V: TRBV11-1
D: TRBD2
CDR3: CASSLVSSGRANTQYF
DNA: TGTGCCAGCAGCTTAGTTTCTAGCGGGAGGGCCAATACGCAGTATTTT

size: NA
J: TRBJ2-1
V: TRBV29-1
D: TRBD2
CDR3: CSVGTSGGLKQFF
DNA: TGCAGCGTGGGGACTAGCGGGGGATTAAAGCAGTTCTTC

size: once
J: TRBJ2-3
V: TRBV29-1
D: NA
CDR3: CSGLPGLFTDTQYF
DNA: TGCAGCGGCCTACCGGGACTCTTCACAGATACGCAGTATTTT

size: NA
J: TRBJ2-7
V: TRBV27
D: TRBD2
CDR3: CASSHGLAGGITSYEQYF
DNA: TGTGCCAGCAGCCATGGACTAGCGGGAGGGATAACCTCCTACGAGCAGTACTTC

size: once
J: TRBJ1-2
V: TRBV12-3/TRBV12-4
D: TRBD1
CDR3: CASTTGTGHGYTF
DNA: TGTGCCAGCACCACTGGGACAGGGCATGGCTACACCTTC

size: few
J: TRBJ2-5
V: TRBV7-3
D: NA
CDR3: CASSLYGHTGETQYF
DNA: TGTGCCAGCAGCTTATATGGCCACACCGGGGAGACCCAGTACTTC

size: NA
J: TRBJ1-6
V: TRBV7-9
D: TRBD1
CDR3: CASSIGTGRNSPLHF
DNA: TGTGCCAGCAGCATAGGGACAGGTCGAAATTCACCCCTCCACTTT

size: NA
J: TRBJ2-1
V: TRBV10-2
D: TRBD2
CDR3: CASRAGGPSNEQFF
DNA: TGCGCCAGCAGGGCGGGAGGCCCTTCCAATGAGCAGTTCTTC

size: NA
J: TRBJ2-1
V: TRBV28
D: TRBD2
CDR3: CASRLAGVRNEQFF
DNA: TGTGCCAGCAGACTAGCGGGAGTACGCAATGAGCAGTTCTTC

size: NA
J: TRBJ1-2
V: TRBV19
D: TRBD1
CDR3: CASSNDRGGGYTF
DNA: TGTGCCAGTAGCAACGACAGGGGTGGTGGCTACACCTTC

size: NA
J: TRBJ2-1
V: TRBV6-5
D: NA
CDR3: CASSYQDGANEQFF
DNA: TGTGCCAGCAGTTACCAAGACGGCGCCAATGAGCAGTTCTTC

size: once
J: TRBJ2-4
V: TRBV7-9
D: NA
CDR3: CASSFVTAGAKNIQYF
DNA: TGTGCCAGCAGCTTCGTAACGGCAGGAGCCAAAAACATTCAGTACTTC

size: NA
J: TRBJ2-7
V: TRBV4-2
D: TRBD1
CDR3: CASSQDKGTGKYEQYF
DNA: TGTGCCAGCAGCCAAGATAAAGGGACAGGGAAGTACGAGCAGTACTTC

size: few
J: TRBJ1-1
V: TRBV6-2/TRBV6-3
D: TRBD1
CDR3: CASSLLGQGNTEAFF
DNA: TGTGCCAGCAGTCTCCTGGGACAGGGGAACACTGAAGCTTTCTTT

size: NA
J: TRBJ1-3
V: TRBV6-6
D: NA
CDR3: CASSRGSSSGNTIYF
DNA: TGTGCCAGCAGTAGGGGGAGTTCCTCTGGAAACACCATATATTTT

size: NA
J: TRBJ2-7
V: TRBV18
D: NA
CDR3: CASSPGGTAYGQYF
DNA: TGTGCCAGCTCACCAGGGGGGACGGCCTACGGGCAGTACTTC

size: NA
J: TRBJ2-5
V: TRBV28
D: NA
CDR3: CASRGPRRETQYF
DNA: TGTGCCAGCAGAGGGCCTCGGAGAGAGACCCAGTACTTC

size: NA
J: TRBJ2-7
V: TRBV25-1
D: NA
CDR3: CASSEENEQYF
DNA: TGTGCCAGCAGTGAAGAAAACGAGCAGTACTTC

size: NA
J: TRBJ1-2
V: TRBV11-2
D: NA
CDR3: CASSARPNYGYTF
DNA: TGTGCCAGCAGCGCCAGGCCTAACTATGGCTACACCTTC

size: NA
J: TRBJ2-3
V: TRBV19
D: NA
CDR3: CASSSRTADTQYF
DNA: TGTGCCAGTAGTTCCAGGACAGCAGATACGCAGTATTTT

size: NA
J: TRBJ1-2
V: TRBV11-2
D: NA
CDR3: CASSFKGPSEGYTF
DNA: TGTGCCAGCAGCTTCAAAGGACCAAGTGAAGGCTACACCTTC

size: NA
J: TRBJ2-3
V: TRBV6-4
D: NA
CDR3: CASSPGISTDTQYF
DNA: TGTGCCAGCAGCCCGGGCATTTCCACAGATACGCAGTATTTT

size: NA
J: TRBJ1-5
V: TRBV21-1
D: NA
CDR3: CASSKAGSNQPQHF
DNA: TGTGCCAGCAGCAAAGCTGGATCGAACCAGCCCCAGCATTTT

size: once
J: TRBJ1-1
V: TRBV9
D: NA
CDR3: CASSLTGKTEAFF
DNA: TGTGCCAGCAGCCTAACAGGGAAGACTGAAGCTTTCTTT

size: NA
J: TRBJ1-4
V: TRBV4-2
D: NA
CDR3: CASSQGPGFNEKLFF
DNA: TGTGCCAGCAGCCAAGGCCCGGGCTTCAATGAAAAACTGTTTTTT

size: NA
J: TRBJ1-5
V: TRBV25-1
D: TRBD1
CDR3: CATTTGDSNQPQHF
DNA: TGTGCCACCACGACAGGGGATAGCAATCAGCCCCAGCATTTT

size: NA
J: TRBJ1-2
V: TRBV7-9
D: NA
CDR3: CASSSLNGQLHIYGYTF
DNA: TGTGCCAGCAGCTCCCTTAACGGACAACTCCACATTTATGGCTACACCTTC

size: NA
J: TRBJ1-5
V: TRBV10-3
D: TRBD1
CDR3: CAISAALGQGGKNQPQHF
DNA: TGTGCCATCAGTGCGGCCCTCGGACAGGGGGGTAAAAATCAGCCCCAGCATTTT

size: NA
J: TRBJ1-2
V: TRBV24-1
D: NA
CDR3: CATNGLNYGYTF
DNA: TGTGCCACCAACGGCCTCAACTATGGCTACACCTTC

size: NA
J: TRBJ1-2
V: TRBV27
D: NA
CDR3: CASSLYRAGNYGYTF
DNA: TGTGCCAGCAGTTTATACAGGGCTGGAAACTATGGCTACACCTTC

size: NA
J: TRBJ1-2
V: TRBV30
D: NA
CDR3: CAWSRTQVTSYGYTF
DNA: TGTGCCTGGAGCCGGACACAGGTTACCTCCTATGGCTACACCTTC

size: NA
J: TRBJ1-2
V: TRBV5-1
D: NA
CDR3: CASSGEDYGYTF
DNA: TGCGCCAGCAGCGGTGAGGACTATGGCTACACCTTC

size: NA
J: TRBJ1-5
V: TRBV7-2
D: NA
CDR3: CASSLAWGQGQPQHF
DNA: TGTGCCAGCAGCTTAGCGTGGGGGCAGGGTCAGCCCCAGCATTTT

size: NA
J: TRBJ2-2
V: TRBV30
D: NA
CDR3: CAWSVLAVNTGELFF
DNA: TGTGCCTGGAGCGTGTTAGCGGTGAACACCGGGGAGCTGTTTTTT

size: once
J: TRBJ2-1
V: TRBV6-5
D: NA
CDR3: CASSYPGTDEEQFF
DNA: TGTGCCAGCAGTTACCCCGGGACGGATGAAGAGCAGTTCTTC

size: once
J: TRBJ1-1
V: TRBV7-2
D: NA
CDR3: CASSLLGRTTEAFF
DNA: TGTGCCAGCAGCTTATTAGGTCGGACCACTGAAGCTTTCTTT

size: NA
J: TRBJ2-7
V: TRBV28
D: NA
CDR3: CASSDHGHYEQYF
DNA: TGTGCCAGCAGCGACCATGGCCATTACGAGCAGTACTTC

size: NA
J: TRBJ1-4
V: TRBV28
D: TRBD1
CDR3: CASSQPGTGKEKLFF
DNA: TGTGCCAGCAGTCAACCCGGGACAGGGAAGGAAAAACTGTTTTTT

size: NA
J: TRBJ2-1
V: TRBV19
D: TRBD1
CDR3: CASTRQGAMGNEQFF
DNA: TGTGCCAGTACCCGACAGGGGGCGATGGGGAATGAGCAGTTCTTC